The T cell receptor (beta chain) under discussion was sequenced for a study of T cells after yellow fever vaccination. Study-wide context: In the case of low-cell-number fractions, SMART-Seq v4 Ultra Low Input was used for preparation.

Each CDR3 protein is one row after TCRdb ran MiXCR on the 5' RACE reads. Altogether about 340,000 distinct CDR3 sequences are present, approximately 4% being singletons, with the ten largest covering approximately 24%. Trimming removed 3 bases from V and 4 bases from J, with 19 bases in between. Germline CDR1 is DFQATT and CDR2 is SNEGSKA (reference sequence). CDR3 length equals 16 residues. This clonotype was seen at least ten times. Antigen specificity is unknown. Findings and limits, study-wide: A limited proportion of clonotypes was detected within both the CD4 and CD8 compartments.

The clonotype originates from a man aged 18 to 30 who received the YFV17D yellow fever vaccine. The V and J genes are TRBV20-1 and TRBJ1-3; D is possibly TRBD1 (6 bases). The sequencing here drew on PBMCs, taken 5 days after the yellow fever booster vaccination. CDR3 nucleotides: TGCAGTGCTAGGAATTGGGGGGGGGCGATGGGAAACACCATATATTTT. It translates to CSARNWGGAMGNTIYF.